This record looks at one T cell receptor beta chain sequence and its context. Its antigen remains unknown. This entry is derived from a study of beta chain features in type 1 diabetes. cDNA synthesis used the whole RNA isolate, giving expressed TCRB sequences. Data came from immunoSEQ multiplex PCR; TCRdb stores just in-frame clones and leaves some out. The sample contains 200,000 to 250,000 clones, approximately 10% of which appear only once. The germline CDR1 and CDR2 sequences are SGHAT and FQNNGV. V lost 2 bases and J lost 4; bases outside the gene matches: 3. The CDR3 spans 14 residues. General study results and limits: In type 1 diabetes patients, VDJ junctions had fewer insertions; deletions at these junctions were more frequent. Naive, central memory and regulatory TCRB repertoires appeared more similar among patients than healthy donors.

The rearrangement uses TRBV11-2 and TRBJ1-1, with TRBD1 matching 8 bases. The clonotype originates from a man younger than 35 in good health. Material for sequencing was central memory CD4+ T cells from blood. This chain's CDR3 is CASSLSDRGTEAFF. CDR3 DNA: TGTGCCAGCAGCTTATCTGACAGGGGCACTGAAGCTTTCTTT. Combining the CDR3 with reference TRBV11-2 and TRBJ1-1 gives the whole variable domain EAGVAQSPRYKIIEKRQSVAFWCNPISGHATLYWYQQILGQGPKLLIQFQNNGVVDDSQLPKDRFSAERLKGVDSTLKIQPAKLEDSAVYLCASSLSDRGTEAFFGQGTRLTVV.